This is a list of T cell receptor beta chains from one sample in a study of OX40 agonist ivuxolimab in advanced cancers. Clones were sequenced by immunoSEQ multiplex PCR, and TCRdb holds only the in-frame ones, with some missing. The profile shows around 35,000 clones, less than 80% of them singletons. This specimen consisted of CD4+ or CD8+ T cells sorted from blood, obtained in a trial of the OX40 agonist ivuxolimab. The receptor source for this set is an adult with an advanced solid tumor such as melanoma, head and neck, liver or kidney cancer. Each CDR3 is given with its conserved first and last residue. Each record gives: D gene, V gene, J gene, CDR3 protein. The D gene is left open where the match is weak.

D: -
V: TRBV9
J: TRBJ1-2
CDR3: CASPRFGYTF

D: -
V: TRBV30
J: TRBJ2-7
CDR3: CAWSGQGGSYEQYF

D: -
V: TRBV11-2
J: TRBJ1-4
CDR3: CASSSRQGEKLFF

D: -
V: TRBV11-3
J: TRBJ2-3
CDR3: CASSRGGADTQYF

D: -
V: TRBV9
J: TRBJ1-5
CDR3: CASSVGRERQPQHF

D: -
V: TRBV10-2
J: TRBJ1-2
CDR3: CASSEEGWKRGANYGYTF

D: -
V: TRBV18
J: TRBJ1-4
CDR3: CASSPDGMRSSNEKLFF

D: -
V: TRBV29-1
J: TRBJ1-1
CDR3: CSVVLGSGRAFF

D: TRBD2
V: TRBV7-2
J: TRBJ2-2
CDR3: CASSFGSGRTGELFF

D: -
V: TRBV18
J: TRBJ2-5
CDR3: CASSPGPWETQYF

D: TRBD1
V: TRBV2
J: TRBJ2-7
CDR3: CASSPGQGYYEQYF

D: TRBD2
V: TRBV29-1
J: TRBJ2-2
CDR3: CSVAGGGGQSGELFF

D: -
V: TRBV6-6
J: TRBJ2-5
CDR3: CASSYGNDQETQYF

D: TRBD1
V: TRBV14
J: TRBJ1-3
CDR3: CASSAGTGAGNTIYF

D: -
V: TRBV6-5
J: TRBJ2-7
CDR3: CASSYRRLYEQYF

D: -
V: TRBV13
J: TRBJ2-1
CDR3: CASSFLAQPHNEQFF

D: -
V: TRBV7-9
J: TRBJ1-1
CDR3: CASSLKPAGTYTEAFF

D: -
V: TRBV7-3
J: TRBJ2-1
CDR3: CASSLEGVQENEQFF

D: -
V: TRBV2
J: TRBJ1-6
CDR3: CASSGSDNSPLHF

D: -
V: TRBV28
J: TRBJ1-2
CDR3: CASRPLAGMRDNYGYTF

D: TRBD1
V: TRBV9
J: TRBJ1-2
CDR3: CASSPGTANYGYTF

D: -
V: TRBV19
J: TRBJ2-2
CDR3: CASFSPGANTGELFF

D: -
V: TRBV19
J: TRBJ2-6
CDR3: CASSKNSGANVLTF

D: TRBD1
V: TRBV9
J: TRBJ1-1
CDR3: CASSARGNNWGNTEAFF

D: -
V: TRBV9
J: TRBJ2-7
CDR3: CASSVDPDSSYEQYF

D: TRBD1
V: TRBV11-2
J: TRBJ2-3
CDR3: CASSLTDRAADTQYF

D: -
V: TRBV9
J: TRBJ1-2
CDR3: CASSVGGHYGYTF

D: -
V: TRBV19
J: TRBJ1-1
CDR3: CASSHQGRASGTEAFF

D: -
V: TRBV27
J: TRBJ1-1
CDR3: CASSQTGRWAEAFF

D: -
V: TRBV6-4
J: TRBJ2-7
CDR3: CASQRVVNEQYF

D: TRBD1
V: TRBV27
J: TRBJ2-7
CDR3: CASSPRQGYYEQYF

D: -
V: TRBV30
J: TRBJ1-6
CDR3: CAWREGVYNSPLHF

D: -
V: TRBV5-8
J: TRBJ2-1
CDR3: CASSRDGGAYNEQFF

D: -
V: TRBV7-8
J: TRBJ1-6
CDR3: CASSFIGDVNSPLHF

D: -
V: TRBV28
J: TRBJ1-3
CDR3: CAIEDRGNTIYF

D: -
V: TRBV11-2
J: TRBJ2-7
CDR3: CASSLWQLTYEQYF

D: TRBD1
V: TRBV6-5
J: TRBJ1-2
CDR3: CASSYSRTGGGYGYTF

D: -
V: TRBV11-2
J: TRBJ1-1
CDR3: CASSFGGGNTEAFF

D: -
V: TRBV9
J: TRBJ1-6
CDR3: CASSVGEIGSYNSPLHF

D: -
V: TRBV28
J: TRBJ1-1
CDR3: CASNQGGNTEAFF

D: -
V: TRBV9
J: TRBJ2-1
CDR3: CASSVGQGGGNEQFF

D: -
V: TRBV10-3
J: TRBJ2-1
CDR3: CAGGREAQFF

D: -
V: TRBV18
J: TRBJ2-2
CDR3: CASSPAPQSVWTGELFF

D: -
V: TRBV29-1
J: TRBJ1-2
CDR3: CSVPPLGGAHYGYTF

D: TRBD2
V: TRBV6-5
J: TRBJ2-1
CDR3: CASSYFAGEYNEQFF

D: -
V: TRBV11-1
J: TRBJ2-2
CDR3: CASSPRKGGPANTGELFF

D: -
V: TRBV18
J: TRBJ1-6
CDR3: CASSAGDSPLHF

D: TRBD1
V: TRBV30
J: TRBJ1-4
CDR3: CAWSHGTGGNEKLFF

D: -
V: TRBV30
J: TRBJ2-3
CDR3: CAWSVLRSGMVYPDTQYF

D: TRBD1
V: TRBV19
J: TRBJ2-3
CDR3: CASSPRTGWTDTQYF

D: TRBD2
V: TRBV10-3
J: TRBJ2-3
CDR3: CAISEPRGLTSTDTQYF

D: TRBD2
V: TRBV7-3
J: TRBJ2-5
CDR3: CASSLAGAGETQYF

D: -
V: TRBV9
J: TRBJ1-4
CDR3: CASSTGQKEKLFF